Presented here are 23 T cell receptor beta chains from one specimen sequenced in a study of OX40 agonist ivuxolimab in advanced cancers. The receptor library was made with the immunoSEQ multiplex PCR assay. TCRdb limited this immuneACCESS table to in-frame rearrangements with V and J called. A share of clones is missing; checked studies link under half to unresolved V genes, and the rest is unexplained. A total of under 50,000 clones appear in this sample, about nine tenths of them only once. The ten top clones hold less than 9.5% of the sample. The starting material was CD4+ or CD8+ T cells sorted from blood, obtained in a trial of the OX40 agonist ivuxolimab. The receptors derive from an adult with an advanced solid tumor such as melanoma, head and neck, liver or kidney cancer.

The CDR3 DNA follows: TGTGCCTGGAGTCGACAGGGGGCCTACGAGCAGTACTTC. Translating gives CAWSRQGAYEQYF. The rearrangement uses TRBV30 and TRBJ2-7, with 9 bases matching TRBD1. The CDR3 sequence is 13 residues long. Germline V CDR1 and CDR2: GTSNPN, SVGIG (reference sequence). Trimming removed 2 bases from V and 2 bases from J; junction bases left unmatched: 1.

The chain recombines TRBV29-1 with TRBJ1-2; D is uncertain. CDR3 size: 15 residues. The germline V gene encodes CDR1 SQVTM and CDR2 ANQGSEA. V gave up 2 bases and J gave up 5 bases, with 18 bases separating them. In DNA, the CDR3 is TGCAGCGTTGAACTATCTACAGCCCGGGGATATGGCTACACCTTC. Protein sequence: CSVELSTARGYGYTF.

The chain links TRBV4-1 to TRBJ2-5; no clear D gene. Germline V gene lookup returns CDR1 MGHRA and CDR2 YSYEKL. CDR3 length equals 13 residues. Trimming left V 0 bases short and J 8 bases short, with 10 bases between. The CDR3 spells CASSQDWSSTQYF. CDR3 bases: TGCGCCAGCAGCCAAGATTGGTCCTCCACCCAGTACTTC.

The V gene is TRBV9, the J gene TRBJ2-7; possibly TRBD2 for D (6 bases). CDR1 and CDR2 from the germline V gene are SGDLS and YYNGEE. The CDR3 runs to 15 residues. Trimming cost V 0 bases and J 3 bases, with 13 bases left between them. The CDR3 DNA is TGTGCCAGCAGCGTAGGTCGGGACTCATACTACGAGCAGTACTTC. Its protein product is CASSVGRDSYYEQYF.

The chain has TRBV6-5 and TRBJ2-3; maybe TRBD2 (6 bases). Trimming left V 6 bases short and J 1 base short, with 14 bases between. This CDR3 is 15 amino acids long. Germline V lookup: CDR1 MNHEY, CDR2 SVGAGI. The CDR3 DNA reads as TGTGCCAGCAGCCGGAGGAGGGGAGGCACAGATACGCAGTATTTT. Translated: CASSRRRGGTDTQYF.

The V and J genes are TRBV29-1 and TRBJ2-7; D may be TRBD1 (6 bases). The CDR3 totals 12 residues. Germline V lookup: CDR1 SQVTM, CDR2 ANQGSEA. Trimming stripped 2 bases from V and 10 bases from J, with 15 bases between. CDR3 amino acids: CSVERTAEQQYF. CDR3 DNA sequence: TGCAGCGTTGAAAGGACAGCTGAGCAACAGTACTTC.

The chain recombines TRBV7-8 with TRBJ1-4; weak D call: TRBD1 (6 bases). Trimming took 1 base from V and 4 from J, leaving 10 bases between them. Germline values: CDR1 SGHVS, CDR2 FQNEAQ. This CDR3 comprises 15 residues. The CDR3: CASSLGQEINEKLFF. The CDR3 DNA reads TGTGCCAGCAGCTTAGGACAGGAGATTAATGAAAAACTGTTTTTT. Based on the CDR3 plus reference TRBV7-8 and TRBJ1-4, the full variable domain is GAGVSQSPRYKVAKRGQDVALRCDPISGHVSLFWYQQALGQGPEFLTYFQNEAQLDKSGLPSDRFFAERPEGSVSTLKIQRTQQEDSAVYLCASSLGQEINEKLFFGSGTQLSVL.

The chain employs TRBV5-6 and TRBJ1-3; D possibly corresponds to TRBD1 (6 bases). The CDR3 loop spans 15 amino acids. The V gene lost 3 bases and the J gene lost 0 bases, with 10 bases spanning the gap. The germline CDR1 and CDR2 sequences are SGHDT and YYEEEE. The CDR3 region has the DNA TGTGCCAGCAGCTCTCAACAGGGCTCTGGAAACACCATATATTTT. Its translation: CASSSQQGSGNTIYF.

V usage is TRBV9 and J usage is TRBJ2-7, with D perhaps matching TRBD2 (6 bases). The CDR3 has 17 amino acids. V was cut by 0 bases and J by 2 bases, with 18 bases left in between. Germline V gene sequence: CDR1 SGDLS, CDR2 YYNGEE. This CDR3 reads CASSVGYTGTGAYEQYF. In DNA, the CDR3 is TGTGCCAGCAGCGTAGGGTACACGGGGACGGGGGCCTACGAGCAGTACTTC. The full variable domain, rest sourced from reference TRBV9 and TRBJ2-7, is DSGVTQTPKHLITATGQRVTLRCSPRSGDLSVYWYQQSLDQGLQFLIQYYNGEERAKGNILERFSAQQFPDLHSELNLSSLELGDSALYFCASSVGYTGTGAYEQYFGPGTRLTVT.

The chain uses TRBV7-2 and TRBJ1-5, with unresolved D. The CDR3 contains 15 residues. The germline gives CDR1 SGHTA, CDR2 FQGNSA. Trimming stripped 0 bases from V and 6 bases from J, with 12 bases between. DNA for the CDR3: TGTGCCAGCAGCTTAGCGTACGGGATCGGTCAGCCCCAGCATTTT. This sequence encodes CASSLAYGIGQPQHF.

This clone was seen just once. The genes are TRBV18 and TRBJ2-7; no firm D call. CDR1 is KGHSH, CDR2 LQKENI, per germline. The CDR3 has 13 residues. Deletions cut 3 bases from V and 0 bases from J, with 6 bases between. The CDR3 DNA reads as TGTGCCAGCTCACCTGTCATCTCCTACGAGCAGTACTTC. Its protein is CASSPVISYEQYF.

This chain uses TRBV6-5 with TRBJ2-1; the match to TRBD1 covers 8 bases. The CDR3 is 14 amino acids. Germline CDR1 and CDR2: MNHEY and SVGAGI. V dropped 1 base and J dropped 7; count of bases not matched to a gene: 3. CDR3 nucleotide sequence: TGTGCCAGCAGTTACTTGGACAGGGTTAATGAGCAGTTCTTC. Amino acids: CASSYLDRVNEQFF.

This clone is a singleton in its sample. V is TRBV11-2 and J is TRBJ2-5; D possibly uses TRBD1 or TRBD2 (7 bases each). The germline CDR1 and CDR2 sequences are SGHAT and FQNNGV. The CDR3 sequence is 16 residues long. Trimming took 4 bases from V and 5 from J, leaving 20 bases between them. The DNA of the CDR3 is TGTGCCAGCAGCTCCAGGGGGGGCGCGGGAGTGGAGACCCAGTACTTC. Protein sequence: CASSSRGGAGVETQYF.

The genes are TRBV5-1 and TRBJ2-5; D might be TRBD1 or TRBD2, each matching 6 bases. The germline V and J ends were trimmed by 4 bases and 5 bases, with 18 bases remaining between them. This CDR3 region has 15 residues. The germline CDR1 and CDR2 sequences are SGHRS and YFSETQ. The CDR3 DNA reads TGCGCCAGCAGCGGCGGGACACAAGTAGGGGAGACCCAGTACTTC. Its protein is CASSGGTQVGETQYF. The full variable domain, its missing parts supplied by reference TRBV5-1 and TRBJ2-5, is KAGVTQTPRYLIKTRGQQVTLSCSPISGHRSVSWYQQTPGQGLQFLFEYFSETQRNKGNFPGRFSGRQFSNSRSEMNVSTLELGDSALYLCASSGGTQVGETQYFGPGTRLLVL.

The chain employs TRBV25-1 and TRBJ1-1; D is unclear. Trimming shortened V by 5 bases and J by 4 bases, and 17 bases separated the two germline ends. Looked up from germline, CDR1 is MGHDK and CDR2 is SYGVNS. The CDR3 sequence is 15 residues long. The CDR3 region is CASSSSAAPGTEAFF. For the CDR3, the DNA is TGTGCCAGCAGTTCCTCGGCGGCACCGGGCACTGAAGCTTTCTTT.

The V call is TRBV29-1, the J call TRBJ1-5, with D possibly matching TRBD1 (5 bases). The CDR3 consists of 13 residues. Germline CDR1 reads SQVTM; CDR2 reads ANQGSEA. V was pared by 5 bases and J by 4 bases, with 12 bases between. CDR3 bases: TGCAGCGTTCTAGGAGGGGTTAATCAGCCCCAGCATTTT. Amino acids: CSVLGGVNQPQHF.

The chain joins TRBV23-1 to TRBJ2-3; no clear D gene. TRBV23-1 is labeled an ORF, and its function is uncertain. Trimming removed 11 bases at V and 3 bases at J, with 24 bases between. This CDR3 has 16 residues. The CDR3 bases are TGCGCCGGCGACCACCCCTCGGCAGATCTAACAGATACGCAGTATTTT. Translated: CAGDHPSADLTDTQYF.

The rearrangement uses TRBV5-8 and TRBJ2-2; TRBD2 matches 11 bases. Germline CDR1 and CDR2: SGHTS and YDEGEE. The length of the CDR3 is 17 residues. The junction had 7 bases not matched to a gene; V was cut back by 2 bases and J by 4 bases. The CDR3 DNA is TGTGCCAGCAGCTTTATAGCGGGAGGGCCAAGCACCGGGGAGCTGTTTTTT. It is translated as CASSFIAGGPSTGELFF.

The chain combines TRBV11-2 with TRBJ2-7, with a possible D match to TRBD2 (6 bases). The CDR3 has 16 residues. Trimming cost V 8 bases and J 0 bases, with 20 bases left between them. Germline V gene lookup returns CDR1 SGHAT and CDR2 FQNNGV. The CDR3 sequence is CASGYPGGTYSYEQYF. The CDR3 DNA reads TGTGCCAGCGGGTACCCGGGCGGGACTTACTCCTACGAGCAGTACTTC.

The V gene is TRBV5-1, the J gene TRBJ1-3; TRBD1 might be the D (5 bases). The V end lost 4 bases, the J end lost 0 bases, and 14 bases lay between the germline ends. The CDR3 runs 16 residues. Germline loops: CDR1 SGHRS, CDR2 YFSETQ. CDR3 in amino acids: CASSITDNFSGNTIYF. DNA for the CDR3: TGCGCCAGCAGCATTACGGACAACTTCTCTGGAAACACCATATATTTT.

The rearrangement uses TRBV21-1 and TRBJ2-2; no check of the table's D call, TRBD2, against the DNA was made. TRBV21-1 counts as a pseudogene. The CDR3 is made up of 14 amino acids. CDR3 DNA sequence: TGTGCCAGCAGCATTGGGGGGACCGCCGGGGAGCTGTTTTTT. Translating gives CASSIGGTAGELFF.

The CDR3 DNA sequence: TGTGCCATCAGATCGACTAGCAGGTACAATGAGCAGTTCTTC. This codes for CAIRSTSRYNEQFF. The chain is built from TRBV10-3 and TRBJ2-1; TRBD2 matches 7 bases. From germline, CDR1 is ENHRY and CDR2 SYGVKD. The CDR3 is made up of 14 amino acids. V was clipped by 6 bases and J by 4 bases; unmatched bases: 6.

This chain connects TRBV5-5 to TRBJ1-6; no reliable D call. The V end was cut by 0 bases, the J end by 6 bases, with 10 bases between. The CDR3 contains 15 residues. Germline CDR1 reads SGHKS; CDR2 reads YYEKEE (reference sequence). CDR3 residues: CASSLVPQANSPLHF. For the CDR3, the DNA is TGTGCCAGCAGCTTGGTCCCCCAGGCTAATTCACCCCTCCACTTT.